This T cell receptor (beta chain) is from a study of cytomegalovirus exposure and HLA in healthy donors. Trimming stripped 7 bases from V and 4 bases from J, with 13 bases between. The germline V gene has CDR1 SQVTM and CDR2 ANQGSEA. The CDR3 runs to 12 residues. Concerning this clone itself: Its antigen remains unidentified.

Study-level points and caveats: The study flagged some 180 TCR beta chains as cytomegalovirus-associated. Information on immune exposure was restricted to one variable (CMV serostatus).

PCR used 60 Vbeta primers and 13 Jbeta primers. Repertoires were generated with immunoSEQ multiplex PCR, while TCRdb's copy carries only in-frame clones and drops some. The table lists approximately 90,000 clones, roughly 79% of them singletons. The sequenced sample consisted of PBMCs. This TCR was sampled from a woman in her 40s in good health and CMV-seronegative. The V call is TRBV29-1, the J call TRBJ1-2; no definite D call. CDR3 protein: CSGTGVGYGYTF. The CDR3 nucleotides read TGCAGCGGGACCGGGGTGGGCTATGGCTACACCTTC.